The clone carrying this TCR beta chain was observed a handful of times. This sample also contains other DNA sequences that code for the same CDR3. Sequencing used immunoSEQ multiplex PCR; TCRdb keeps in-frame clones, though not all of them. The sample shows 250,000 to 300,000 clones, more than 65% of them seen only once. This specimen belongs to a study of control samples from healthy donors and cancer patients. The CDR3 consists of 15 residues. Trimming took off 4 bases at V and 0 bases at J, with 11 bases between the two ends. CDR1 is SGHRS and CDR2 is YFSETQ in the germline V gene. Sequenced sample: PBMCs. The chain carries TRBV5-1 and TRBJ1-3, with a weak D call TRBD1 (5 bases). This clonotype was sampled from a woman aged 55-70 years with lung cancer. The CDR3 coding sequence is TGCGCCAGCAGCCCGGGGGAACCCTCTGGAAACACCATATATTTT. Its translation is CASSPGEPSGNTIYF.